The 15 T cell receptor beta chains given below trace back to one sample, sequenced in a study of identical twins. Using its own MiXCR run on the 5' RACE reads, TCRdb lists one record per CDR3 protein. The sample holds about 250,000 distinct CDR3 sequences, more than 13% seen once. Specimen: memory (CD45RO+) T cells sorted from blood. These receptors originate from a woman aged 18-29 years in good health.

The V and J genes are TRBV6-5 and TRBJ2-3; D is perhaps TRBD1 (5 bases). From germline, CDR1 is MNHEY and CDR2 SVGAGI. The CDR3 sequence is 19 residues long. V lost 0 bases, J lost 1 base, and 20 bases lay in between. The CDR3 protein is CASSYSNLQGFAGTDTQYF. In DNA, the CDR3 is TGTGCCAGCAGTTACTCAAATCTGCAGGGATTCGCTGGCACAGATACGCAGTATTTT.

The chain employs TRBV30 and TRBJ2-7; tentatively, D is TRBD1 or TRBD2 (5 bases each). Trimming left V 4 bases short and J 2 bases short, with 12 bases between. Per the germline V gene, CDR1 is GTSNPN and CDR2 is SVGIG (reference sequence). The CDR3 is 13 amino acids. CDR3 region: CAWTRDQPYEQYF. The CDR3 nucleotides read TGTGCCTGGACCCGGGACCAACCCTACGAGCAGTACTTC.

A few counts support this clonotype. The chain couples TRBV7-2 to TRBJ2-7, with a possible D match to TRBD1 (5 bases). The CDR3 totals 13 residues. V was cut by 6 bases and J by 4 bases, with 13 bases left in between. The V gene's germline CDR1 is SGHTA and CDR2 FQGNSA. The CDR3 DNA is TGTGCCAGCAGTTACCTGGGGCGATACGAGCAGTACTTC. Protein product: CASSYLGRYEQYF.

As DNA, the CDR3 is TGTGCCACCAGCAGAGGGACTAGCGGGAGGCGGGAGGAGACCCAGTACTTC. Translation: CATSRGTSGRREETQYF. V and J are TRBV15 and TRBJ2-5, with 14 bases lining up with TRBD2. Germline V gene data show CDR1 as LNHNV and CDR2 as YYDKDF (reference sequence). Trimming at V came to 1 base and at J to 5 bases, leaving 6 bases not matched to a gene. The CDR3 has 17 amino acids.

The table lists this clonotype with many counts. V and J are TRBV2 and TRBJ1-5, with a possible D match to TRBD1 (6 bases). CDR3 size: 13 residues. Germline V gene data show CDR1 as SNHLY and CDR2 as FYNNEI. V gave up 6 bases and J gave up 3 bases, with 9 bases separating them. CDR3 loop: CASSGQFNQPQHF. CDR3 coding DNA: TGTGCCAGCAGCGGACAGTTCAATCAGCCCCAGCATTTT.

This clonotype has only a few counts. The CDR3 DNA is TGTGCCAGCCGGGGCCATTACAATGAGCAGTTCTTC. It translates to CASRGHYNEQFF. The genes are TRBV6-5 and TRBJ2-1; D tentatively reads TRBD1 or TRBD2 (5 bases each). Germline V lookup: CDR1 MNHEY, CDR2 SVGAGI. The V end lost 8 bases, the J end lost 4 bases, and 9 bases lay between the germline ends. The CDR3 spans 12 residues.

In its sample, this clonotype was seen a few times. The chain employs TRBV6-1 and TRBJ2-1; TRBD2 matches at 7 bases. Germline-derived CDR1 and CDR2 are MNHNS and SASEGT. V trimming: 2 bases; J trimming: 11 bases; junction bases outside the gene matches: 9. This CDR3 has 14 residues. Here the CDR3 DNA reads TGTGCCAGCAGTGAACCCGACGGAGCGGGGAAGCAGTTCTTC. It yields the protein CASSEPDGAGKQFF.

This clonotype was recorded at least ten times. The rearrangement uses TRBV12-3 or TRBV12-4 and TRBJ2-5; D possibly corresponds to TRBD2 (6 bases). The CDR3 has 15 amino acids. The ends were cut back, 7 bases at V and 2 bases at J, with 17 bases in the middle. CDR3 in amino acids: CASTSSGTYQETQYF. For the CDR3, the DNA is TGTGCCAGCACCAGCTCCGGGACTTATCAAGAGACCCAGTACTTC.

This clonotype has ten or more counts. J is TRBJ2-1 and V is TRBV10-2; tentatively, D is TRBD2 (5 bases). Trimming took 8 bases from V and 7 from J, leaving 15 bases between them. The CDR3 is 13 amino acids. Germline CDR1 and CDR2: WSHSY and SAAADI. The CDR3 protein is CASRGIAPNEQFF. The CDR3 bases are TGCGCCAGCCGAGGGATAGCGCCTAATGAGCAGTTCTTC.

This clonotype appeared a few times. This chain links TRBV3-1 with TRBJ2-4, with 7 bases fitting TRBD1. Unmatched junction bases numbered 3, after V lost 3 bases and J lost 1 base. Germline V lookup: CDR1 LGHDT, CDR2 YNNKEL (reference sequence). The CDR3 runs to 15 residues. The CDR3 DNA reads TGTGCCAGCAGCCAGATCAGGGGGGCCAAAAACATTCAGTACTTC. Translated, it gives CASSQIRGAKNIQYF.

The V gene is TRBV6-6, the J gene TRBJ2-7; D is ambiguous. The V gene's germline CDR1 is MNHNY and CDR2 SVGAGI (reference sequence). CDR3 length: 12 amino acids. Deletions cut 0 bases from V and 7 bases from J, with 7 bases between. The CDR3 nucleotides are TGTGCCAGCAGTTACTCCTTCCGAGAGCAGTACTTC. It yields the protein CASSYSFREQYF.

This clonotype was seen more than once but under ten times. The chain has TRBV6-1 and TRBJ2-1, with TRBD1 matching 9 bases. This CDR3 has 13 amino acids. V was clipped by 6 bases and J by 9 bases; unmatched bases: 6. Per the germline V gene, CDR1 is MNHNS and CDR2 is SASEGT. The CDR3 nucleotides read TGTGCCAGCAGCCGGACAGGGGTGAGTGAGCAGTTCTTC. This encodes CASSRTGVSEQFF.

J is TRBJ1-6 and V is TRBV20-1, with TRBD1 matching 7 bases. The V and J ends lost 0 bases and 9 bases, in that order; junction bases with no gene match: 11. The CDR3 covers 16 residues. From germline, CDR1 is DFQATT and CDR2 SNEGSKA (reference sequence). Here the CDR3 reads CSAREFRTGASSPLHF. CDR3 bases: TGCAGTGCTAGAGAGTTCAGGACAGGCGCATCTTCACCCCTCCACTTT.

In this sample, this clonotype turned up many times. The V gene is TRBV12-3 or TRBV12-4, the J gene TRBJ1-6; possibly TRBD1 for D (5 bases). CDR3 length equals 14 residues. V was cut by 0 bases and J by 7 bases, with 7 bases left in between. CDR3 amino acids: CASSLAQDNSPLHF. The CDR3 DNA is TGTGCCAGCAGTTTAGCACAGGACAATTCACCCCTCCACTTT.

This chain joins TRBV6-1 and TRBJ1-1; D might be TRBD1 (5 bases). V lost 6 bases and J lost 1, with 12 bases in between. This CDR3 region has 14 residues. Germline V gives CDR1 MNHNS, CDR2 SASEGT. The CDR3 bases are TGTGCCAGCAGCAGAAACGGGGGGAACACTGAAGCTTTCTTT. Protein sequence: CASSRNGGNTEAFF.